One and the same sample provided the 23 T cell receptor beta chains below, sequenced in a study of blood T cell repertoires in COVID-19. The protocol was immunoSEQ multiplex PCR, while the TCRdb copy is restricted to in-frame clones and leaves out a portion. This table holds roughly 140,000 clones, 84% found once. Sequencing input: PBMCs or T cells enriched from blood (not recorded which). These receptors were collected from a woman aged 45-65 years who had been exposed to COVID-19.

The chain has TRBV29-1 and TRBJ1-2; weak D call: TRBD1 (6 bases). V lost 4 bases and J lost 7, with 22 bases in between. Germline V gives CDR1 SQVTM, CDR2 ANQGSEA. This CDR3 region has 15 residues. The CDR3 loop is CSVGSHSVGGSGYTF. DNA of the CDR3: TGCAGCGTTGGCAGCCACTCCGTAGGGGGAAGTGGCTACACCTTC.

This clone was observed a few times. This chain connects TRBV7-9 to TRBJ2-6; D is undetermined. Trimming took 5 bases from V and 12 from J, leaving 5 bases between them. The CDR3 loop spans 10 amino acids. In germline, CDR1 is SEHNR, CDR2 FQNEAQ (reference sequence). The DNA for the CDR3 is TGTGCCAGCAGCCCGGGCGTCCTGACTTTC. This gives the protein CASSPGVLTF.

The chain couples TRBV29-1 to TRBJ1-1; D unresolved. This CDR3 contains 13 residues. Trimming left V 4 bases short and J 1 base short, with 10 bases between. The germline gives CDR1 SQVTM, CDR2 ANQGSEA. In DNA, the CDR3 is TGCAGCGTTGGTGTCAGTCCGAACACTGAAGCTTTCTTT. It encodes CSVGVSPNTEAFF.

This chain joins TRBV27 and TRBJ1-2; D unresolved. The CDR3 has 14 amino acids. Germline loops: CDR1 MNHEY, CDR2 SMNVEV (reference sequence). V lost 5 bases and J 3 bases, leaving 13 bases between the germline ends. The CDR3 bases are TGTGCCAGCAGTGCCCGGGAAGAACACTATGGCTACACCTTC. It translates to CASSAREEHYGYTF.

This chain uses TRBV19 with TRBJ2-2, with D perhaps matching TRBD2 (5 bases). V gave up 3 bases and J gave up 5 bases, with 10 bases separating them. Per the germline V gene, CDR1 is LNHDA and CDR2 is SQIVND (reference sequence). This CDR3 is built from 14 residues. In DNA form, the CDR3 reads TGTGCCAGTAGTATCGAGGGTTGGACCGGGGAGCTGTTTTTT. It translates to CASSIEGWTGELFF.

The V and J genes are TRBV21-1 and TRBJ1-1; the table's D call TRBD1 went unverified against the DNA. TRBV21-1 is recorded as a pseudogene. CDR3 length equals 15 residues. The CDR3 sequence: CAIHCPGQGRTEAFF. CDR3 in DNA: TGTGCCATCCATTGCCCAGGACAGGGTCGCACTGAAGCTTTCTTT.

At least ten counts were recorded for this clone. This chain joins TRBV7-8 and TRBJ1-1; 7 bases match TRBD1. CDR3 length: 14 amino acids. CDR1 and CDR2 (germline): SGHVS, FQNEAQ. With 5 bases clipped from V and 7 bases from J, the junction kept 10 bases outside the gene matches. The CDR3 sequence: CASSLGQAGGEAFF. CDR3 bases: TGTGCCAGCAGCCTTGGACAGGCGGGTGGTGAAGCTTTCTTT.

V gene TRBV19 combines with J gene TRBJ2-3, with unresolved D. The ends were cut back, 5 bases at V and 3 bases at J, with 15 bases in the middle. Looked up from germline, CDR1 is LNHDA and CDR2 is SQIVND (reference sequence). CDR3 size: 15 residues. As DNA, the CDR3 is TGTGCCAGTAGTGGCCTGGGCGCTGCAACAGATACGCAGTATTTT. Translating gives CASSGLGAATDTQYF.

The V gene is TRBV18, the J gene TRBJ2-7; D may be TRBD1 (6 bases). V dropped 1 base and J dropped 0 bases, with 10 bases sitting between them. The CDR3 loop spans 15 amino acids. The V gene's germline CDR1 is KGHSH and CDR2 LQKENI. The CDR3 spells CASSPRRDTSYEQYF. In nucleotides, the CDR3 is TGTGCCAGCTCACCACGACGGGACACCTCCTACGAGCAGTACTTC.

V usage is TRBV10-3 and J usage is TRBJ1-2; D not resolved. CDR3 length equals 12 residues. The V end lost 2 bases, the J end lost 6 bases, and 7 bases lay between the germline ends. CDR1 is ENHRY and CDR2 is SYGVKD in the germline V gene. The CDR3: CAISEPLDGYTF. DNA of the CDR3: TGTGCCATCAGTGAGCCCCTTGATGGCTACACCTTC.

This chain connects TRBV7-2 to TRBJ1-3; maybe TRBD1 (5 bases). The ends were cut back, 3 bases at V and 0 bases at J, with 9 bases in the middle. CDR1 SGHTA and CDR2 FQGNSA come from the germline V gene. The CDR3 runs 15 residues. The CDR3 sequence is CASSLGLNSGNTIYF. Here the CDR3 DNA reads TGTGCCAGCAGCTTGGGACTGAACTCTGGAAACACCATATATTTT.

V is TRBV7-2 and J is TRBJ1-5; D unclear. Germline CDR1 is SGHTA and CDR2 is FQGNSA. CDR3 length: 19 residues. The germline V and J ends were trimmed by 1 base and 0 bases, with 19 bases remaining between them. For the CDR3, the DNA is TGTGCCAGCAGCTTAGGGAAGTCGGAAGACATGTATAGCAATCAGCCCCAGCATTTT. Its protein product is CASSLGKSEDMYSNQPQHF.

The chain links TRBV6-5 to TRBJ1-1; a weak D match, TRBD1 (6 bases). The germline V and J ends were trimmed by 2 bases and 6 bases, with 19 bases remaining between them. The CDR3 sequence is 16 residues long. The germline V gene has CDR1 MNHEY and CDR2 SVGAGI. The DNA for the CDR3 is TGTGCCAGCAGTTACGTAAGTGCGGCAGGGGCCGCTGAAGCTTTCTTT. Encoded protein: CASSYVSAAGAAEAFF.

This clone was found once. The chain links TRBV12-5 to TRBJ1-1; D unresolved. Trimming removed 7 bases from V and 4 bases from J, with 7 bases in between. The CDR3 is made up of 11 amino acids. Per germline, CDR1 LGHNT and CDR2 FRNRAP. The CDR3 bases are TGTGCTAGTGTCCGAGCCACTGAAGCTTTCTTT. The encoded protein is CASVRATEAFF.

This clone was picked up a small number of times. The genes are TRBV11-3 and TRBJ2-2; the D is unclear. The CDR3 contains 12 residues. Germline CDR1 SGHNT, CDR2 YENEEA. V dropped 2 bases and J dropped 6 bases, with 4 bases sitting between them. The CDR3 reads CASSLIAGELFF. CDR3 nucleotide sequence: TGTGCCAGCAGCTTAATCGCCGGGGAGCTGTTTTTT.

Written as DNA, the CDR3 is TGTGCCAGCAGCCTGAGGGGCAGGGGGGAACCAGTAAACACCATATATTTT. Amino acids: CASSLRGRGEPVNTIYF. The V and J genes are TRBV7-9 and TRBJ1-3, with 7 bases aligning to TRBD1. The germline V gene encodes CDR1 SEHNR and CDR2 FQNEAQ (reference sequence). This CDR3 region has 17 residues. Trimming cost V 5 bases and J 6 bases; bases outside gene matches: 16.

In this sample, this clone turned up once. J is TRBJ1-6 and V is TRBV3-1 (or the pseudogene TRBV3-2); 7 bases are a match to TRBD1. Germline CDR1 LGHDT, CDR2 YNNKEL (reference sequence). J gave up 0 bases and V 5 bases, and 4 bases lay outside the gene matches. This CDR3 spans 16 amino acids. Here the CDR3 DNA reads TGTGCCAGCAGCTCCCGGGACAGCTCCTATAATTCACCCCTCCACTTT. This translates into CASSSRDSSYNSPLHF.

The rearrangement uses TRBV7-2 and TRBJ2-3, with 10 nucleotides matching TRBD2. V trimming: 2 bases; J trimming: 0 bases; junction bases outside the gene matches: 8. Germline assignment: CDR1 SGHTA and CDR2 FQGNSA. The CDR3 is made up of 18 amino acids. The CDR3 reads CASSLSGRALPSTDTQYF. The CDR3 DNA sequence: TGTGCCAGCAGCTTAAGCGGGAGGGCCCTCCCTAGCACAGATACGCAGTATTTT. Combining the CDR3 with reference TRBV7-2 and TRBJ2-3 gives the whole variable domain GAGVSQSPSNKVTEKGKDVELRCDPISGHTALYWYRQSLGQGLEFLIYFQGNSAPDKSGLPSDRFSAERTGGSVSTLTIQRTQQEDSAVYLCASSLSGRALPSTDTQYFGPGTRLTVL.

The chain uses TRBV7-2 and TRBJ2-7; maybe TRBD2 (5 bases). The CDR3 is made up of 14 amino acids. Germline V gene lookup returns CDR1 SGHTA and CDR2 FQGNSA. Trimming shortened V by 4 bases and J by 2 bases, and 12 bases separated the two germline ends. The DNA for the CDR3 is TGTGCCAGCAGCTCCGATGCACTAGCCTACGAGCAGTACTTC. As protein: CASSSDALAYEQYF. The full variable domain, completed using reference TRBV7-2 and TRBJ2-7, is GAGVSQSPSNKVTEKGKDVELRCDPISGHTALYWYRQSLGQGLEFLIYFQGNSAPDKSGLPSDRFSAERTGGSVSTLTIQRTQQEDSAVYLCASSSDALAYEQYFGPGTRLTVT.

This sequence joins TRBV12-3 or TRBV12-4 and TRBJ1-2, with TRBD1 matching 8 bases. The CDR3 sequence is 13 residues long. Trimming at V came to 5 bases and at J to 4 bases, leaving 3 bases not matched to a gene. CDR3 sequence: CASSHRGSYGYTF. In nucleotides, the CDR3 is TGTGCCAGCAGTCACAGGGGGAGCTATGGCTACACCTTC.

The V call is TRBV27, the J call TRBJ2-1; tentatively, D is TRBD1 (6 bases). The CDR3 runs to 13 residues. The V and J ends lost 8 bases and 6 bases respectively, with 14 bases between them. The germline CDR1 and CDR2 sequences are MNHEY and SMNVEV (reference sequence). DNA of the CDR3: TGTGCCAGCGGAATATCAGGGGTCAATGAGCAGTTCTTC. This sequence encodes CASGISGVNEQFF.

In nucleotides, the CDR3 is TGTGCCAGCAGCCCACAGGGGGCAGGGGAGACCCAGTACTTC. Its translation is CASSPQGAGETQYF. This chain links TRBV7-3 with TRBJ2-5; 9 bases are a match to TRBD1. The CDR3 is 14 residues long. Germline V gene data show CDR1 as SGHTA and CDR2 as FQGTGA. Trimming cost V 5 bases and J 5 bases; bases outside gene matches: 6.

The chain joins TRBV19 to TRBJ1-6, with D unresolved. CDR1 LNHDA and CDR2 SQIVND come from the germline V gene (reference sequence). There are 13 residues in the CDR3. Trimming stripped 8 bases from V and 9 bases from J, with 14 bases between. The CDR3 sequence: CASGREFGSPLHF. The CDR3, as DNA: TGTGCCAGTGGGAGGGAGTTCGGTTCACCCCTCCACTTT.